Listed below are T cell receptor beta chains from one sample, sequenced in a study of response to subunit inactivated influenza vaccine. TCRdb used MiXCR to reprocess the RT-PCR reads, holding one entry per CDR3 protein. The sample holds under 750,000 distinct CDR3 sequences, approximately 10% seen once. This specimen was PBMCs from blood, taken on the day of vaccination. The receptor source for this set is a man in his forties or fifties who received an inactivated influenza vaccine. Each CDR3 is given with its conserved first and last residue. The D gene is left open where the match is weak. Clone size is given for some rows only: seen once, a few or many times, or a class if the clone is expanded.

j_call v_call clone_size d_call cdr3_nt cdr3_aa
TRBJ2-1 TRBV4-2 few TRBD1 TGTGCCAGCAGCCAGAGGGACAGGGGTTACAATGAGCAGTTCTTC CASSQRDRGYNEQFF
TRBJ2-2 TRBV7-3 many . TGTGCCAGCAGCTTAAACGGGGAGCTGTTTTTT CASSLNGELFF
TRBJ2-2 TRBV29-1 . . TGCAGCGCTAAGAACACCGGGGAGCTGTTTTTT CSAKNTGELFF
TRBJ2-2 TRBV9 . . TGTGCCAGCAGCCCACTAGTGGGGTTCCCACCCGGGGAGCTGTTTTTT CASSPLVGFPPGELFF
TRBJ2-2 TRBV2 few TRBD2 TGTGCCAGCAGTGTTGGACTAGCTCTGTACACCGGGGAGCTGTTTTTT CASSVGLALYTGELFF
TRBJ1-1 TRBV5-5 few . TGTGCCAGCAGCCTATCGACGGGAGTGGGCACTGAAGCTTTCTTT CASSLSTGVGTEAFF
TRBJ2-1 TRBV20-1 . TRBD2 TGCAGTGCCCGATCGGGAGGGAATGAGCAGTTCTTC CSARSGGNEQFF
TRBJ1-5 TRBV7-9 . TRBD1 TGTGCCAGCAGCTTAGCTTGGGACAGGGGTTCCAATCAGCCCCAGCATTTT CASSLAWDRGSNQPQHF
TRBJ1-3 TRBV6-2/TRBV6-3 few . TGTGCCAGCAAAATGGACAACTCTGGAAACACCATATATTTT CASKMDNSGNTIYF
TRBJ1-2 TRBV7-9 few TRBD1 TGTGCCAGCAGCCCACCGACAGGGGCCGGGGGCTACACCTTC CASSPPTGAGGYTF
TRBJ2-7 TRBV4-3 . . TGCGCCAGCAGCCAAGAGTTAATATCGACAGCCTCCTACGAGCAGTACTTC CASSQELISTASYEQYF
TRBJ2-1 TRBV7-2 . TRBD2 TGTGCCAGCGGGACTAGCGGGAGTAATGAGCAGTTCTTC CASGTSGSNEQFF
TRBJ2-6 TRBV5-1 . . TGCGCCAGCAGCATCCGCCCCGGGACAAACAGGGCTGGGGCCAACGTCCTGACTTTC CASSIRPGTNRAGANVLTF
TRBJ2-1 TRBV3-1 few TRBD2 TGTGCCAGCAGCCAAGACGGGACTAGCGGGTTGGGGCAGTTCTTC CASSQDGTSGLGQFF
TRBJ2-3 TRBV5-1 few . TGCGCCAGCAGCTTGGCAAGCAGGGGAATCACAGATACGCAGTATTTT CASSLASRGITDTQYF
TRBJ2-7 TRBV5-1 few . TGCGCCAGCACCGAGTATACGGGGTTCAAGGGAGGCGAGCAGTACTTC CASTEYTGFKGGEQYF
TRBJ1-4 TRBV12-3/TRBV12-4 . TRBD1 TGTGCCAGCAAGACAGGGGGCAATGAAAAACTGTTTTTT CASKTGGNEKLFF
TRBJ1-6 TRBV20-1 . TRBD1 TGCAGTGCTAGAGGGACAGGGGGCGGTTCACCCCTCCACTTT CSARGTGGGSPLHF
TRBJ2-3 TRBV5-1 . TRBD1 TGCGCCAGCAGCTTTTCCGGGACAGGGCGAGGGGGCACAGATACGCAGTATTTT CASSFSGTGRGGTDTQYF
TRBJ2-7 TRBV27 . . TGTGCCAGCAGTTTAAAAGGGCCGGTGGGGGAGCAGTACTTC CASSLKGPVGEQYF
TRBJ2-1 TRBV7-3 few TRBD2 TGTGCCAGCAGCGCTAGCGGGAGCGCCTCGAATGAGCAGTTCTTC CASSASGSASNEQFF
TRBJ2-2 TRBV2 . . TGTGCCGTCGGAAGGGCGGAAAACACCGGGGAGCTGTTTTTT CAVGRAENTGELFF
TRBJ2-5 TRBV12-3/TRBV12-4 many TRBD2 TGTGCCAGCAGTTTCGCCTTGCGGGGGGGAGGAGAGACCCAGTACTTC CASSFALRGGGETQYF
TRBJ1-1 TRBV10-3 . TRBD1 TGTGCCATCAGTCCGATAGAAGGACAGGGGGCGGTGAACACTGAAGCTTTCTTT CAISPIEGQGAVNTEAFF
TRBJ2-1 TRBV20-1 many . TGCAGTGCTAGCCTCTACAATGAGCAGTTCTTC CSASLYNEQFF
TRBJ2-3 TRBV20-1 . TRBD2 TGCAGTGCTACGGGACTAGCGGGGGGGAAAGCAGATACGCAGTATTTT CSATGLAGGKADTQYF
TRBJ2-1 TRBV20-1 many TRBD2 TGCAGTGCTGCTACCATGAAGGGACTAGCGGGAGGTAATGAGCAGTTCTTC CSAATMKGLAGGNEQFF
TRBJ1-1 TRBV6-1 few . TGTGCCAGCAGTGAAGAGGGGGGCGCTTTCTTT CASSEEGGAFF
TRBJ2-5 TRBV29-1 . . TGCAGCGTTGAAGATCCTAATCGCCCGGGCGGGCAGACCCAGTACTTC CSVEDPNRPGGQTQYF
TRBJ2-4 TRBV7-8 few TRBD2 TGTGCCAGCAGCTCAACCCCGTACGCGGGAGCTTCCAAAAACATTCAGTACTTC CASSSTPYAGASKNIQYF
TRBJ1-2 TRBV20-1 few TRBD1 TGCAGTGCTAGAAAGGCGGGACAGCGGAATTTTTATGGCTACACCTTC CSARKAGQRNFYGYTF
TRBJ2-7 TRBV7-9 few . TGTGCCAGCAGCGGGGGCCTTTATCCCTACGAGCAGTACTTC CASSGGLYPYEQYF
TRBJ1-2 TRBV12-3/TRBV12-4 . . TGTGCCAGCACGTTATCGGGCGCGGAAGAAGGCTACACCTTC CASTLSGAEEGYTF
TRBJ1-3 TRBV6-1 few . TGTGCCAGCAGCCTGGGGCAGCGGGGACTCGGAAACACCATATATTTT CASSLGQRGLGNTIYF
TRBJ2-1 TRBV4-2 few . TGTGCCAGCAGCCAAACCGGGGATGGGATTGGGAAGCAGTTCTTC CASSQTGDGIGKQFF
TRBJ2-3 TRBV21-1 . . TGTGCCAGCAGCAGGCCTAAGTTTTTGGGAGATACGCAGTATTTT CASSRPKFLGDTQYF